This T cell receptor (beta chain) was sequenced during a study of blood T cell repertoires in COVID-19. Sequencing used immunoSEQ multiplex PCR; TCRdb keeps in-frame clones, though not all of them. The sample lists tens of thousands of clones, roughly 83% seen once, with about 6% in the top ten. The germline CDR1 and CDR2 sequences are MNHEY and SVGAGI. The CDR3 is 13 amino acids. V shed 2 bases and J shed 8 bases, with 12 bases lying between them. The receptor was isolated from a woman aged 55-75 years with acute or convalescent COVID-19. The chain is built from TRBV6-5 and TRBJ1-2; unclear D gene. The material sequenced was peripheral blood. The CDR3 spells CASSYAVEQGYTF. CDR3 nucleotides: TGTGCCAGCAGTTACGCAGTAGAACAGGGCTACACCTTC.